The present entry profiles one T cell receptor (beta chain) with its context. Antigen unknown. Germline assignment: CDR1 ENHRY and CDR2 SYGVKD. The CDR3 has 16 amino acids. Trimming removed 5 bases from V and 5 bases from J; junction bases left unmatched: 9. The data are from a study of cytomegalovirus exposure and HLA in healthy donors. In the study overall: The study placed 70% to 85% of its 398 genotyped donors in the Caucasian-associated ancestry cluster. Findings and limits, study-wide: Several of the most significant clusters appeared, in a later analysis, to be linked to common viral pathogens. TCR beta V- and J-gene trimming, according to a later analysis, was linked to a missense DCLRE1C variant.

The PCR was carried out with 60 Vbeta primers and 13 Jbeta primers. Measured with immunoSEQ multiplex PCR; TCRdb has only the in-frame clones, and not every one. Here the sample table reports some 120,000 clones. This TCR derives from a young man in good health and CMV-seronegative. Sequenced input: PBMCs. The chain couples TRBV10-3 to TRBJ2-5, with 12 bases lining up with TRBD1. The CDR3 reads CAISSGTGGRRETQYF. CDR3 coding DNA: TGTGCCATCAGTTCCGGGACAGGGGGCAGAAGGGAGACCCAGTACTTC.